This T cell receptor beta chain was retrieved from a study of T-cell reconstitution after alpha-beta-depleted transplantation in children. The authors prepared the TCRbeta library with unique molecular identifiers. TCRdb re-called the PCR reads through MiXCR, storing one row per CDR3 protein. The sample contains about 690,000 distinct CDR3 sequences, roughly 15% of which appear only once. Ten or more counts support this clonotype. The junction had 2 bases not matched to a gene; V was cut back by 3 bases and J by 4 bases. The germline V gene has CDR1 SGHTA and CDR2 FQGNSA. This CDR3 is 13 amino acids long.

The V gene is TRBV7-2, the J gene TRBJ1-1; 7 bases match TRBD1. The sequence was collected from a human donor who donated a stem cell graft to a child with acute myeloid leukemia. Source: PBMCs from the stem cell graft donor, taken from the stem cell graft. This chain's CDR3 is CASSFTGVTEAFF. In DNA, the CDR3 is TGTGCCAGCAGCTTTACAGGGGTCACTGAAGCTTTCTTT.